The sequence of this TCR beta chain was determined in a study of control samples from healthy donors and cancer patients. Trimming removed 0 bases from V and 4 bases from J, with 10 bases in between. The CDR3 is 14 amino acids. The germline V gene encodes CDR1 SGDLS and CDR2 YYNGEE. Measured with immunoSEQ multiplex PCR; TCRdb has only the in-frame clones, and not every one. The sample lists around 81,000 clones, more than 80% occurring once. This sequence joins TRBV9 and TRBJ1-2; D remains unclear. This sequence originates from a woman under 40 in good health. What was sequenced was blood. CDR3 in DNA: TGTGCCAGCAGCGTAGACGGGCTAGGCTATGGCTACACCTTC. Translating gives CASSVDGLGYGYTF.